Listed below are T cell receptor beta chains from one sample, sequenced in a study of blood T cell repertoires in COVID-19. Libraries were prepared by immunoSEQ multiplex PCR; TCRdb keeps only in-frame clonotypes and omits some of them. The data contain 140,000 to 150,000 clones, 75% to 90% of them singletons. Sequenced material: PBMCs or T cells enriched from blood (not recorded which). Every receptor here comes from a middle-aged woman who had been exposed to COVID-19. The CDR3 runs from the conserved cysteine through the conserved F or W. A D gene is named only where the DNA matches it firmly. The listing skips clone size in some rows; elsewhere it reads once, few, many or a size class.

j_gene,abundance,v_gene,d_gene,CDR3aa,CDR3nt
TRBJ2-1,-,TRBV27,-,CASSLSSAYNEQFF,TGTGCCAGCAGTTTATCGTCAGCCTACAATGAGCAGTTCTTC
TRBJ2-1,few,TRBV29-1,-,CSVGSGDLNEQFF,TGCAGCGTCGGGAGCGGAGATCTCAATGAGCAGTTCTTC
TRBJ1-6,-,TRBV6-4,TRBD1,CASSSDRGSGSPLHF,TGTGCCAGCAGTAGTGACAGGGGGTCCGGTTCACCCCTCCACTTT
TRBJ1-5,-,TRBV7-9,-,CASSSSGNQPQHF,TGTGCCAGCAGTTCATCAGGTAATCAGCCCCAGCATTTT
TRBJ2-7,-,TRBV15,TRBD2,CATSLPGLPNEQYF,TGTGCCACCAGCCTACCGGGACTACCGAACGAGCAGTACTTC
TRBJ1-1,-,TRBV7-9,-,CASSPRGMNTEAFF,TGTGCCAGCAGCCCTCGGGGGATGAACACTGAAGCTTTCTTT
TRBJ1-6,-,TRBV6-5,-,CATHGRGNNSPLHF,TGTGCCACTCATGGGCGGGGCAACAATTCACCCCTCCACTTT
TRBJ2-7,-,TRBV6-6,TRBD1,CASTQGDYEQYF,TGTGCCAGCACGCAGGGGGACTACGAGCAGTACTTC
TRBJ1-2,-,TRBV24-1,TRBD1,CATQTDRVCGYTF,TGTGCCACACAGACGGACAGGGTCTGCGGCTACACCTTC
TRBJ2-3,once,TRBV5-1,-,CASSLGGALGDTQYF,TGCGCCAGCAGCTTGGGTGGGGCCCTGGGAGATACGCAGTATTTT
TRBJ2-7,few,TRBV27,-,CASSLKDRHYEQYF,TGTGCCAGCAGTTTAAAGGACAGACACTACGAGCAGTACTTC
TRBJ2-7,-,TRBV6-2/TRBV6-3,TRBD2,CASSYEITSGGHEQYF,TGTGCCAGCAGTTACGAGATCACTAGCGGGGGCCACGAGCAGTACTTC
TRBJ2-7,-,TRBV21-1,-,CASSKKECRAEQYF,TGTGCCAGCAGCAAAAAAGAGTGCAGGGCCGAGCAGTACTTC
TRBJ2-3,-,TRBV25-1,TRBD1,CASSPWTGGTDTQYF,TGTGCCAGCAGTCCCTGGACAGGGGGCACAGATACGCAGTATTTT
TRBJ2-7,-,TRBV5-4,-,CASSFPRGETYEQYF,TGTGCCAGCAGCTTCCCTCGCGGGGAGACCTACGAGCAGTACTTC
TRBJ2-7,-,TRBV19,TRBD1,CASSTWTGEGYEQYF,TGTGCCAGTAGTACCTGGACAGGGGAGGGGTACGAGCAGTACTTC
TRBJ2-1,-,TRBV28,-,CASSLLTSEQFF,TGTGCCAGCAGTCTACTCACGAGTGAGCAGTTCTTC
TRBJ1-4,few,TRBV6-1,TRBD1,CASSEGQGREKLFF,TGTGCCAGCAGTGAGGGACAGGGGCGGGAAAAACTGTTTTTT
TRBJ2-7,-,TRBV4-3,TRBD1,CASSQDGGQAGYEQYF,TGCGCCAGCAGCCAAGATGGGGGACAGGCGGGCTACGAGCAGTACTTC
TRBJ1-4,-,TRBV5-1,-,CASSSTGMSEKLFF,TGCGCCAGCAGCTCCACAGGGATGAGTGAAAAACTGTTTTTT
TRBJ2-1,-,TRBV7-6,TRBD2,CASSLAWGGGALNEQFF,TGTGCCAGCAGCTTAGCATGGGGCGGGGGGGCGTTAAATGAGCAGTTCTTC
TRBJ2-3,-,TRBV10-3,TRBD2,CAISLSSPGTSPRDTQYF,TGTGCCATCAGTTTATCGAGTCCCGGGACTAGTCCTCGGGATACGCAGTATTTT
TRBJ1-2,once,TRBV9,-,CASSPSGRQGGYGYTF,TGTGCCAGCAGCCCTAGTGGTAGGCAGGGTGGATATGGCTACACCTTC
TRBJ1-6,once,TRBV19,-,CASSIWGSRDNSPLHF,TGTGCCAGTAGTATTTGGGGATCGAGGGATAATTCACCCCTCCACTTT
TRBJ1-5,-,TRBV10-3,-,CAISEVQGNQPQHF,TGTGCCATCAGTGAGGTCCAGGGAAATCAGCCCCAGCATTTT
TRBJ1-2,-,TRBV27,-,CASTPTGNYGYTF,TGTGCCAGCACACCAACAGGTAACTATGGCTACACCTTC
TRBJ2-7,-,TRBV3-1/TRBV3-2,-,CASTHGGYEQYF,TGTGCCAGCACACACGGCGGTTACGAGCAGTACTTC
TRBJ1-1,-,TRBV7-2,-,CASSLVGGDTEAFF,TGTGCCAGCAGCTTAGTAGGCGGGGACACTGAAGCTTTCTTT
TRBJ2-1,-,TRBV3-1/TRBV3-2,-,CASRYDGGQNEQFF,TGTGCCAGCAGGTACGACGGGGGGCAGAATGAGCAGTTCTTC
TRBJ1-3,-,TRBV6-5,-,CASSYGAGNTIYF,TGTGCCAGCAGTTATGGGGCCGGAAACACCATATATTTT
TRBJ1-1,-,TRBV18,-,CASSPAGGKNTEAFF,TGTGCCAGCTCCCCAGCGGGAGGGAAGAACACTGAAGCTTTCTTT
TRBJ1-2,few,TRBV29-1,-,CSVEDRGKAGYTF,TGCAGCGTTGAAGATCGAGGCAAGGCTGGCTACACCTTC
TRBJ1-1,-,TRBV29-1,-,CSVEDRATEAFF,TGCAGCGTTGAAGACAGGGCCACTGAAGCTTTCTTT
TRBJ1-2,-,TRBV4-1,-,CASSQEPPGHRTSGPYGYTF,TGCGCCAGCAGCCAAGAACCTCCCGGGCACAGAACTAGCGGTCCGTATGGCTACACCTTC
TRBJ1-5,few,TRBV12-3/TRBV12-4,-,CASVDGLNQPQHF,TGTGCCAGCGTGGACGGACTCAATCAGCCCCAGCATTTT
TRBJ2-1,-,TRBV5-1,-,CASTHPSDEQFF,TGCGCCAGCACCCATCCCAGCGATGAGCAGTTCTTC
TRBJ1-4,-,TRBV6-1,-,CASSERGFIEKLFF,TGTGCCAGCAGTGAACGCGGTTTTATTGAAAAACTGTTTTTT
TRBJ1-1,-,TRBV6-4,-,CASSATDSNTEAFF,TGTGCCAGCAGTGCCACGGACTCGAACACTGAAGCTTTCTTT
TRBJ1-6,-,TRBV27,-,CASSFLTGSLLSPLHF,TGTGCCAGCAGTTTCCTGACAGGTTCCCTGCTATCACCCCTCCACTTT
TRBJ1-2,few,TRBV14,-,CASSQNVFYSYGYTF,TGTGCCAGCAGCCAAAATGTGTTTTATTCCTATGGCTACACCTTC
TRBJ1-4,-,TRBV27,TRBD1,CASSFLTGANEKLFF,TGTGCCAGCAGTTTCCTGACAGGGGCGAATGAAAAACTGTTTTTT
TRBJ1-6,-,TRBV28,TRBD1,CASSSLTGVRAPLHF,TGTGCCAGCAGCTCCCTGACAGGGGTTAGGGCACCCCTCCACTTT
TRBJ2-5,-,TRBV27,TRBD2,CASSVAGGRETQYF,TGTGCCAGCAGTGTGGCGGGGGGGAGGGAGACCCAGTACTTC
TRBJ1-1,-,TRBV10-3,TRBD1,CAISTTDRSLLEAFF,TGTGCCATCAGTACAACGGACAGGTCCCTACTTGAAGCTTTCTTT
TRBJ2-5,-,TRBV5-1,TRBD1,CASSFKQGGGETQYF,TGCGCCAGCAGCTTCAAACAGGGGGGCGGTGAGACCCAGTACTTC
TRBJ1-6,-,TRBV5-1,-,CASSPVGSKNSPLHF,TGCGCCAGCAGCCCCGTCGGGTCGAAAAATTCACCCCTCCACTTT
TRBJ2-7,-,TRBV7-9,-,CASSLSGGSTYEQYF,TGTGCCAGCAGCTTATCGGGCGGGTCGACCTACGAGCAGTACTTC
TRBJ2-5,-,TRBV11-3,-,CASSEQETQYF,TGTGCCAGCAGCGAGCAAGAGACCCAGTACTTC
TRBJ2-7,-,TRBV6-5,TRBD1,CASSQGALHEQYF,TGTGCCAGCAGTCAGGGGGCTCTCCACGAGCAGTACTTC
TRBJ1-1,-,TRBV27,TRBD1,CASSTDYRGPIGAFF,TGTGCCAGCAGTACAGATTACAGGGGGCCTATTGGGGCTTTCTTT
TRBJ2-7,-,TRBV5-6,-,CASSLGQSYEQYF,TGTGCCAGCAGCCTTGGACAGTCCTACGAGCAGTACTTC